The present entry profiles one T cell receptor beta chain with its context. Some clones are missing from TCRdb's copy, which holds only in-frame ones; the method was immunoSEQ multiplex PCR. This sample has roughly 100,000 clones, with about 88% found just once. The record originates from a study of T cell responses to AZD1222 COVID-19 vaccine. Germline values: CDR1 KGHSH, CDR2 LQKENI. Trimming cost V 5 bases and J 0 bases; bases outside gene matches: 15. The CDR3 is made up of 18 amino acids. This specimen consisted of peripheral blood, obtained on day 0 of AZD1222 vaccination. The V gene is TRBV18, the J gene TRBJ1-2; the match to TRBD1 covers 7 bases. This receptor was identified in an adult in good health. As DNA, the CDR3 is TGTGCCAGCTCATCCCAGACAGGGCCACAGTTCTCTAACTATGGCTACACCTTC. It yields the protein CASSSQTGPQFSNYGYTF.